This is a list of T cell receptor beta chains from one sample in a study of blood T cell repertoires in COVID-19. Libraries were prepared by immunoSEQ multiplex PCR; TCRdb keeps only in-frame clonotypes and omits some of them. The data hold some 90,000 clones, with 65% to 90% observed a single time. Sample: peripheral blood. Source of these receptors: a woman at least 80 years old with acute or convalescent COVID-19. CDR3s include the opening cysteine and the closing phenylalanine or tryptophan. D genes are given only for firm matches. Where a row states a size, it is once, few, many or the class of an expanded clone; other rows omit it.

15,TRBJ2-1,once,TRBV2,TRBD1,CASSPGGLDRHEQFF,TGTGCCAGCAGCCCAGGGGGCTTGGATCGACATGAGCAGTTCTTC
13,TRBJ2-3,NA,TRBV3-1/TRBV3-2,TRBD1,CASSLQGGDTQYF,TGTGCCAGCAGCCTACAGGGGGGCGATACGCAGTATTTT
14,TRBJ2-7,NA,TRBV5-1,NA,CASSLGQAVYEQYF,TGCGCCAGCAGCTTGGGACAGGCGGTCTACGAGCAGTACTTC
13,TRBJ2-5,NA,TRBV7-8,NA,CASSLPDAGPGNF,TGTGCCAGCAGCCTCCCGGATGCCGGGCCGGGGAACTTC
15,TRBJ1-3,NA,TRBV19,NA,CASRKQGSSGNTIYF,TGTGCCAGTAGGAAACAGGGCTCCTCTGGAAACACCATATATTTT
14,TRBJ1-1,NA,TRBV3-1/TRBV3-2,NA,CASSPALMNTEAFF,TGTGCCAGCAGCCCCGCGTTAATGAACACTGAAGCTTTCTTT
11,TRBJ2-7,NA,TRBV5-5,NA,CASSLERGQYF,TGTGCCAGCAGCCTGGAGAGAGGGCAGTACTTC
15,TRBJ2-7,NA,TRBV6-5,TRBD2,CASKPGGVSSYEQYF,TGTGCCAGCAAACCGGGGGGGGTTAGCTCCTACGAGCAGTACTTC
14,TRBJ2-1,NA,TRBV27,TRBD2,CASSLAGNYNEQFF,TGTGCCAGCAGCCTAGCGGGGAACTACAATGAGCAGTTCTTC
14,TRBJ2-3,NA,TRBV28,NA,CASRQGGVTDTQYF,TGTGCCAGCAGACAGGGGGGGGTCACAGATACGCAGTATTTT
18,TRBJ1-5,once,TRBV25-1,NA,CASSDLGLEVYSNQPQHF,TGTGCCAGCAGTGACCTGGGACTCGAGGTGTATAGCAATCAGCCCCAGCATTTT
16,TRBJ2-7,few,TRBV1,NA,CTSSHTPRGKLYEQYF,TGCACCAGCAGCCACACTCCTAGGGGGAAACTGTACGAGCAGTACTTC
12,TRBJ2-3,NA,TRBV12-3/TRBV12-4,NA,CASSANTDTQYF,TGTGCCAGCAGCGCTAACACAGATACGCAGTATTTT
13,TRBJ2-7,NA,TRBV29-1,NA,CSVGGNFAYEQYF,TGCAGCGTTGGAGGGAATTTCGCCTACGAGCAGTACTTC
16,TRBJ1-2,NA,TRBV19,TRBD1,CASSTPGQGMVYGYTF,TGTGCCAGTAGTACCCCGGGACAGGGAATGGTCTATGGCTACACCTTC
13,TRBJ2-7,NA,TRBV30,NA,CAWGPGRNYEQYF,TGTGCCTGGGGGCCCGGGAGAAACTACGAGCAGTACTTC
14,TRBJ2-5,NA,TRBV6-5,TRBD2,CASSPGLAAETQYF,TGTGCCAGCAGTCCCGGACTAGCGGCAGAGACCCAGTACTTC
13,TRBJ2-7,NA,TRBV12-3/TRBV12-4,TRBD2,CASSTLAGGEQYF,TGTGCCAGCAGTACGCTAGCGGGTGGCGAGCAGTACTTC
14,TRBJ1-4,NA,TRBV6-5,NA,CASSGRKGVEKLFF,TGTGCCAGTTCAGGGCGGAAAGGCGTTGAAAAACTGTTTTTT
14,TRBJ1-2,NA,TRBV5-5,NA,CASSSDSSNYGYTF,TGTGCCAGCAGCTCCGACAGTTCTAACTATGGCTACACCTTC
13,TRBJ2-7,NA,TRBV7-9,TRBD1,CASSPGQLYEQYF,TGTGCCAGCAGCCCGGGACAGCTCTACGAGCAGTACTTC
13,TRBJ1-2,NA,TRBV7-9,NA,CASSPPGLNDYTF,TGTGCCAGCAGTCCCCCAGGGCTTAATGACTACACCTTC
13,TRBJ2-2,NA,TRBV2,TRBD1,CASRTTGVGELFF,TGTGCCAGCAGAACGACAGGGGTCGGGGAGCTGTTTTTT
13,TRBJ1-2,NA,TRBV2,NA,CASTGSPNYGYTF,TGTGCCAGCACTGGCAGTCCTAACTATGGCTACACCTTC
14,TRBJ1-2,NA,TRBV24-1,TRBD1,CATSTDRVRYGYTF,TGTGCCACCTCCACCGACAGGGTAAGGTATGGCTACACCTTC
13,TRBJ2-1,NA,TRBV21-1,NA,CASSKVTENEQFF,TGTGCCAGCAGCAAAGTTACAGAGAATGAGCAGTTCTTC
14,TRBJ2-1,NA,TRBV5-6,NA,CASSLGQTYNEQFF,TGTGCCAGCAGCTTGGGACAGACATACAATGAGCAGTTCTTC
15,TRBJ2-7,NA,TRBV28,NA,CASSRNRVWTYEQYF,TGTGCCAGCAGTAGGAACAGGGTCTGGACCTACGAGCAGTACTTC
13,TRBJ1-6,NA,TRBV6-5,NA,CAIGRGEGSPLHF,TGTGCCATAGGCCGGGGGGAGGGTTCACCCCTCCACTTT
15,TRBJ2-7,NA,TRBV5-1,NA,CASSLGGTASYEQYF,TGCGCCAGCAGCTTGGGGGGCACAGCCTCCTACGAGCAGTACTTC
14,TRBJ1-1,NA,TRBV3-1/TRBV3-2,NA,CASSQVGGATEAFF,TGTGCCAGCAGCCAAGTGGGGGGGGCCACTGAAGCTTTCTTT
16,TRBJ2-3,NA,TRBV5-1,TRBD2,CASSLGPAGVTDTQYF,TGCGCCAGCAGCTTGGGTCCAGCGGGGGTTACAGATACGCAGTATTTT